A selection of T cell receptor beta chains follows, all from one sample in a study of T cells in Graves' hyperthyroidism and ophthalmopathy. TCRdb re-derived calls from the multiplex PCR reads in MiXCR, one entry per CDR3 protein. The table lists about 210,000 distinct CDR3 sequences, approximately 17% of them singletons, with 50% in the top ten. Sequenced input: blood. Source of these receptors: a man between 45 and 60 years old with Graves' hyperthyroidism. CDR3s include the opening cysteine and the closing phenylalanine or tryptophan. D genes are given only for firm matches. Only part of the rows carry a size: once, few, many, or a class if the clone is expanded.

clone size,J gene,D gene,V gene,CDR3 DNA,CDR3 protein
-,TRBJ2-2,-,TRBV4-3,TGCGCCAGCAGCCAAGATCTGCCTCTAAACACCGGGGAGCTGTTTTTT,CASSQDLPLNTGELFF
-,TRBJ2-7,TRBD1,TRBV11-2,TGCGCCAGCAGCCAAACCCCGGGACAGGGAGTCTACGAGCAGTACTTC,CASSQTPGQGVYEQYF
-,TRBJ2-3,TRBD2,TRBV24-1,TGTGCCACCAGTGATTCTGGGACTAGCGGGGATACGCAGTATTTT,CATSDSGTSGDTQYF
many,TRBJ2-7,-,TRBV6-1,TGTGCCAGCAGCCCTCGTCGGCTAGCCTACGAGCAGTACTTC,CASSPRRLAYEQYF
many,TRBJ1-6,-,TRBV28,TGTGCCAGCATGACAACGCCCGGCAATTCACCCCTCCACTTT,CASMTTPGNSPLHF
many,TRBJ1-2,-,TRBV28,TGTGCCAGCAGTTTTTCAACGTATGGCTACACCTTC,CASSFSTYGYTF
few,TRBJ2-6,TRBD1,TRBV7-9,TGTGCCAGCAGCTTGGGTGGGACAGGAGCGACTGGGGCCAACGTCCTGACTTTC,CASSLGGTGATGANVLTF
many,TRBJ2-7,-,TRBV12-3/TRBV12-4,TGTGCCAGCAGTCCCCCTGCCTCCTACGAGCAGTACTTC,CASSPPASYEQYF
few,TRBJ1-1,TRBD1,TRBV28,TGTGCCAGCAGTCCCGACAGGGAAACCACTGAAGCTTTCTTT,CASSPDRETTEAFF
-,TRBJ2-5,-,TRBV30,TGTGCCTGGAGTGCCACGGGAGTTTGGCAAGAGACCCAGTACTTC,CAWSATGVWQETQYF
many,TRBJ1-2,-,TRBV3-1,TGTGCCAGCAGCCAAGATCCGGCCCTTCCCAGACCGGCGAGACTCAACTATGGCTACACCTTC,CASSQDPALPRPARLNYGYTF
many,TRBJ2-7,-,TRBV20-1,TGCAGTGCTAGGCCCCTAATGAGGTACGAGCAGTACTTC,CSARPLMRYEQYF
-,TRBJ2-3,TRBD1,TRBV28,TGTGCCACCAGTTCCGGGACAGCGAGCACAGATACGCAGTATTTT,CATSSGTASTDTQYF
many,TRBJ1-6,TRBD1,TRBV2,TGTGCCAGCAGTGAAGCGGGCAGGGGGATATCTAATTCACCCCTCCACTTT,CASSEAGRGISNSPLHF
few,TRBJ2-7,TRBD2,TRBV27,TGTGCCAGCAGCCTGGACTATGCGGGGGTGTACGAGCAGTACTTC,CASSLDYAGVYEQYF
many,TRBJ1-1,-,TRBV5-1,TGCGCCAGCAGCTTGGGGGGGGGCGTTATCACTGAAGCTTTCTTT,CASSLGGGVITEAFF
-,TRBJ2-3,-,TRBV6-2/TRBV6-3,TGTGCCAGCAAGGTGTATTCTAGCACAGATACGCAGTATTTT,CASKVYSSTDTQYF
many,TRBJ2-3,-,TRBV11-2,TGTGCCAGCAGCTTTAGGGGGAGGGCGGGCACAGATACGCAGTATTTT,CASSFRGRAGTDTQYF
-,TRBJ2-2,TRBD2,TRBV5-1,TGCGCCAGCAGCTCCGGACTAGCGGGAGGCTTTTCCGGGGAGCTGTTTTTT,CASSSGLAGGFSGELFF
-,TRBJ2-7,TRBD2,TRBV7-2,TGTGCCAGCAGGGTAGCGGGGGGCGGATCCGAGCAGTACTTC,CASRVAGGGSEQYF
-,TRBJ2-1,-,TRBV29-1,TGCAGCGTTGTGGGGGGCGCCAATGAGCAGTTCTTC,CSVVGGANEQFF
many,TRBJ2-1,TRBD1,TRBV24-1,TGTGCCACCAGTGACACCACCGGGACAGGGGTCCTCAATGAGCAGTTCTTC,CATSDTTGTGVLNEQFF
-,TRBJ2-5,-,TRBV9,TGTGCCAGCAGCGACCCTCATGGGTCCTATGGGGTTCAAGAGACCCAGTACTTC,CASSDPHGSYGVQETQYF
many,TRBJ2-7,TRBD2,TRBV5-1,TGCGCCAGCAGCTTGGCGGGACTAGCGAGTACCTACGAGCAGTACTTC,CASSLAGLASTYEQYF
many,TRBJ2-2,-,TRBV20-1,TGCAGTGCTAGTCAGGGTCGGAACACCGGGGAGCTGTTTTTT,CSASQGRNTGELFF
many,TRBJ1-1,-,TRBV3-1,TGTGCCAGCAGCCAACAGGGAGCGGTCACTGAAGCTTTCTTT,CASSQQGAVTEAFF
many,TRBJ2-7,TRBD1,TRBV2,TGTGCCACGCTAGTACAGGGGTACGAGCAGTACTTC,CATLVQGYEQYF
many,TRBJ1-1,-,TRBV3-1,TGTGCCAGCAGCCAAGAGGGGGCGATCACTGAAGCTTTCTTT,CASSQEGAITEAFF
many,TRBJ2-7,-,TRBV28,TGTGCCAGCAGACTTACAGGGCCTTCCTACGAGCAGTACTTC,CASRLTGPSYEQYF
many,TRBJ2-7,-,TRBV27,TGTGCCAGCAGGGGGACGGTGACTGGCGAGCAGTACTTC,CASRGTVTGEQYF
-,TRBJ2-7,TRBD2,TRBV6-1,TGTGCCAGCAGTGAAAGGCCTAGCGGGAGGAGGGACGAGCAGTACTTC,CASSERPSGRRDEQYF
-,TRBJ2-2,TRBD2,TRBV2,TGTGCCAGCAAGAGGGGCGGGAGATCCGGGGAGCTGTTTTTT,CASKRGGRSGELFF
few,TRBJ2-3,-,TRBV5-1,TGCGCCAGCAGCGGGCGCAGCGGGTCCGTCACAGATACGCAGTATTTT,CASSGRSGSVTDTQYF
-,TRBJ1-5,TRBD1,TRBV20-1,TGCAGTGCTAGAGTGTCAGGGGGGGGCAATCAGCCCCAGCATTTT,CSARVSGGGNQPQHF
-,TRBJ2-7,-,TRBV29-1,TGCAGCGTTGAGGCGGGGGACAGACTCCGAGAGCAGTACTTC,CSVEAGDRLREQYF
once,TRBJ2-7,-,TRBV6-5,TGTGCCAGCAGTTTCAAGGACAGATACTCCTACGAGCAGTACTTC,CASSFKDRYSYEQYF
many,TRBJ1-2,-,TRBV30,TGTGCCTGGAGTGTACAGGAGGCACCTTTGGGCTACACCTTC,CAWSVQEAPLGYTF
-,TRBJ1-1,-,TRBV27,TGTGCCAGCAGACCCGGCGGGGGTCTTGAAGCTTTCTTT,CASRPGGGLEAFF
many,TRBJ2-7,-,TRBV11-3,TGTGCCAGCAGCAACCGGGACACCGCCTACGAGCAGTACTTC,CASSNRDTAYEQYF
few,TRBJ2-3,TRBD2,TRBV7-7,TGTGCTAGCAGCCCAGGGACTAGCGGGGGGGCCCAAGATACGCAGTATTTT,CASSPGTSGGAQDTQYF
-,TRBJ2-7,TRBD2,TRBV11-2,TGTGCCAGCAGCTTAGTCTCCGGGACTAGCGGGTTTACCTACGAGCAGTACTTC,CASSLVSGTSGFTYEQYF
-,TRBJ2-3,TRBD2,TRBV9,TGTGCCAGCAGCCCCGTAGCGGGAGGTGGGACAGATACGCAGTATTTT,CASSPVAGGGTDTQYF
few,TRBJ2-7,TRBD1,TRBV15,TGTGCCACCAAACTACACCGGACAGGGCCCCCCGAGCAGTACTTC,CATKLHRTGPPEQYF
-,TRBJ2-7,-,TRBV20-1,TGCAGTGCTAGAGATCTTACTGAAAGCTCCTACGAGCAGTACTTC,CSARDLTESSYEQYF
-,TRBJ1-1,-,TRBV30,TGTGCCTGGAGTGTTGGGCAGTACACTGAAGCTTTCTTT,CAWSVGQYTEAFF
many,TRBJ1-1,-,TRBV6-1,TGTGCCAGCAGGTCACTCGGGCCTGAAGCTTTCTTT,CASRSLGPEAFF
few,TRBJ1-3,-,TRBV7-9,TGTGCCAGCAGCTTAGTACAGACGTTCTCTGGAAACACCATATATTTT,CASSLVQTFSGNTIYF
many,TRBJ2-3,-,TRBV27,TGTGCCAGCCGGAACACAGATACGCAGTATTTT,CASRNTDTQYF
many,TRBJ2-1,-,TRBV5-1,TGCGCCAGCAGCTTGCAAGGTGACTCCTACAATGAGCAGTTCTTC,CASSLQGDSYNEQFF
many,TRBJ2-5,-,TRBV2,TGTGCCAGCAGCGACGACAGGACAGAGACCCAGTACTTC,CASSDDRTETQYF
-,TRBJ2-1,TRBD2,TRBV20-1,TGCAGTGCAATACTAGCGAGAATACAGGTTTACAATGAGCAGCTCTTC,CSAILARIQVYNEQLF